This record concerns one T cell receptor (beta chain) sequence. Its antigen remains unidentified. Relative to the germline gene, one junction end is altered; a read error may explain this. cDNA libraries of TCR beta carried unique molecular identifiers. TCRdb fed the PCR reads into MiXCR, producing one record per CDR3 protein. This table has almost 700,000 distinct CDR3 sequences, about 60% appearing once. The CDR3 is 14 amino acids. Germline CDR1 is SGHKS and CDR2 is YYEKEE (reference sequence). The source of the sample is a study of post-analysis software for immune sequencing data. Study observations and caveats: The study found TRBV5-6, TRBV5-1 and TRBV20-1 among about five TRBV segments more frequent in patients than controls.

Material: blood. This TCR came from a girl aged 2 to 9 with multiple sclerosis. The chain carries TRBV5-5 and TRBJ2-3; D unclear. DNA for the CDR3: TGTGCCGGCAGCCTGCTCGGAGTCTCAGATACGCAGTATTTT. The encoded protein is CAGSLLGVSDTQYF.